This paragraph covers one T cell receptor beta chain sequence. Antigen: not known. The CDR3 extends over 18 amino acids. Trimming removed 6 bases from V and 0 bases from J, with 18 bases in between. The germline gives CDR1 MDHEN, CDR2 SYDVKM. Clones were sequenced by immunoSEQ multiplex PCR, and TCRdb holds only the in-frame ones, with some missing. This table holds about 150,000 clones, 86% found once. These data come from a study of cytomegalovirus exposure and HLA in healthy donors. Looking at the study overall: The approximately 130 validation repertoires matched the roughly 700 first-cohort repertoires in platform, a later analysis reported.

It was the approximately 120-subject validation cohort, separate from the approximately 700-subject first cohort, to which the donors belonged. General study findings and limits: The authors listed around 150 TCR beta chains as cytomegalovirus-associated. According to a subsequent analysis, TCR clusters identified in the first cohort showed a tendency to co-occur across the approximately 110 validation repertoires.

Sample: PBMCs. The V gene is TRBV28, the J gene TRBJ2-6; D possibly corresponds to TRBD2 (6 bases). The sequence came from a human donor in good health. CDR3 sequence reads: CASSTDLAGTSGANVLTF. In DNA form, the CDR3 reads TGTGCCAGCAGCACCGACCTGGCGGGGACCTCTGGGGCCAACGTCCTGACTTTC. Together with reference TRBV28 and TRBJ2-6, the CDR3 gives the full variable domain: DVKVTQSSRYLVKRTGEKVFLECVQDMDHENMFWYRQDPGLGLRLIYFSYDVKMKEKGDIPEGYSVSREKKERFSLILESASTNQTSMYLCASSTDLAGTSGANVLTFGAGSRLTVL.